This passage covers 18 T cell receptor beta chains from one sample sequenced in a study of identical twins. Each CDR3 protein is one row after TCRdb ran MiXCR on the 5' RACE reads. The data hold 200,000 to 250,000 distinct CDR3 sequences, with around 6.9% observed a single time. The same specimen was also included in a second study, on yellow fever vaccine responses in identical twins.

Sequencing was performed on memory (CD45RO+) T cells sorted from blood. The receptors stem from a woman aged 18-29 years in good health.

This clonotype showed up many times. The rearrangement uses TRBV29-1 and TRBJ1-2, with a weak D call TRBD1 (6 bases). CDR1 SQVTM and CDR2 ANQGSEA come from the germline V gene. Between the trimmed V and J ends, which lost 3 bases and 6 bases, there was a span of 14 bases. CDR3 length: 13 residues. CDR3 protein: CSVDVRGVHGYTF. The CDR3 coding sequence is TGCAGCGTTGATGTCAGGGGCGTGCATGGCTACACCTTC. The full variable domain, with the rest looked up from reference TRBV29-1 and TRBJ1-2, is SAVISQKPSRDICQRGTSLTIQCQVDSQVTMMFWYRQQPGQSLTLIATANQGSEATYESGFVIDKFPISRPNLTFSTLTVSNMSPEDSSIYLCSVDVRGVHGYTFGSGTRLTVV.

This clonotype was picked up many times. The chain employs TRBV20-1 and TRBJ2-3; D tentatively reads TRBD1 or TRBD2 (5 bases each). The CDR3 totals 17 residues. Germline CDR1 reads DFQATT; CDR2 reads SNEGSKA (reference sequence). V was pared by 3 bases and J by 5 bases, with 24 bases between. CDR3 DNA sequence: TGCAGTGCTAGCCTCCCCTCGGGGCAACTCAGAGGAGATACGCAGTATTTT. This codes for CSASLPSGQLRGDTQYF.

The sample holds a few counts of this clonotype. The rearrangement links TRBV12-5 to TRBJ2-1, with 8 bases fitting TRBD2. V dropped 0 bases and J dropped 9; count of bases not matched to a gene: 7. Per germline, CDR1 LGHNT and CDR2 FRNRAP. The CDR3 has 15 residues. The CDR3 region is CASGLVSAGEPEQFF. The CDR3 coding sequence is TGTGCTAGTGGTTTGGTATCAGCGGGAGAGCCTGAGCAGTTCTTC.

The chain employs TRBV6-1 and TRBJ1-6; maybe TRBD1 (5 bases). The CDR3 sequence is 16 residues long. Between the trimmed V and J ends, which lost 7 bases and 0 bases, there was a span of 13 bases. CDR1 and CDR2 from the germline V gene are MNHNS and SASEGT. CDR3 coding DNA: TGTGCCAGCAATCGGGGCTCGAGCTCCTATAATTCACCCCTCCACTTT. Protein product: CASNRGSSSYNSPLHF.

This clonotype was seen a handful of times. J is TRBJ1-2 and V is TRBV7-2; 9 positions match TRBD1. Germline CDR1 reads SGHTA; CDR2 reads FQGNSA. There are 15 residues in the CDR3. Germline trimming cut 5 bases from V and 7 bases from J; bases unmatched to any gene: 11. CDR3 loop: CASSLRLGTGSGYTF. CDR3 bases: TGTGCCAGCAGCCTACGTTTGGGGACAGGGAGTGGCTACACCTTC. Variable domain in full (rest from reference TRBV7-2 and TRBJ1-2): GAGVSQSPSNKVTEKGKDVELRCDPISGHTALYWYRQSLGQGLEFLIYFQGNSAPDKSGLPSDRFSAERTGGSVSTLTIQRTQQEDSAVYLCASSLRLGTGSGYTFGSGTRLTVV.

V is TRBV6-4 and J is TRBJ2-3, with TRBD2 matching over 9 bases. The length of the CDR3 is 14 residues. The V segment lost 4 bases and the J segment 2 bases; nucleotides outside the gene matches: 1. Germline assignment: CDR1 MRHNA and CDR2 SNTAGT. The CDR3 DNA follows: TGTGCCAGCAGTGCTAGCGGGACCACAGATACGCAGTATTTT. It specifies CASSASGTTDTQYF.

This clonotype was seen at least ten times. The V gene is TRBV9, the J gene TRBJ2-5; TRBD2 agrees at 10 bases. V gave up 0 bases and J gave up 1 base; unmatched junction bases: 6. The V gene's germline CDR1 is SGDLS and CDR2 YYNGEE. The CDR3 is 17 residues long. DNA for the CDR3: TGTGCCAGCAGCGTAGCTACGAGCGGGGGGGCCCAAGAGACCCAGTACTTC. It yields the protein CASSVATSGGAQETQYF.

The sample holds many counts of this clonotype. The rearrangement joins TRBV7-2 to TRBJ2-2; possible D gene TRBD1, 6 bases. The CDR3 is 14 amino acids. Germline V CDR1 and CDR2: SGHTA, FQGNSA. The V gene lost 5 bases and the J gene lost 7 bases, with 14 bases spanning the gap. CDR3: CASSQSKGVGELFF. CDR3 nucleotide sequence: TGTGCCAGCAGCCAATCGAAGGGGGTCGGGGAGCTGTTTTTT.

This clonotype was detected many times. The chain links TRBV20-1 to TRBJ2-1, with D possibly matching TRBD1 (6 bases). V was pared by 3 bases and J by 7 bases, with 16 bases between. The germline V gene has CDR1 DFQATT and CDR2 SNEGSKA (reference sequence). CDR3 size: 14 residues. The CDR3 is CSARSGTTKNEQFF. The CDR3, as DNA: TGCAGTGCTAGGTCAGGGACAACGAAGAATGAGCAGTTCTTC.

Only a few counts were recorded for this clonotype. The chain is built from TRBV28 and TRBJ2-7; 10 positions match TRBD1. The V segment lost 5 bases and the J segment 6 bases; nucleotides outside the gene matches: 7. Germline V gene lookup returns CDR1 MDHEN and CDR2 SYDVKM. The CDR3 consists of 14 residues. As DNA, the CDR3 is TGTGCCAGCAGTGGCGGCGGGACAGGGGTCGAGCAGTACTTC. Translated: CASSGGGTGVEQYF. Supplemented by reference TRBV28 and TRBJ2-7, the full variable domain reads DVKVTQSSRYLVKRTGEKVFLECVQDMDHENMFWYRQDPGLGLRLIYFSYDVKMKEKGDIPEGYSVSREKKERFSLILESASTNQTSMYLCASSGGGTGVEQYFGPGTRLTVT.

This clonotype was seen a handful of times. The chain links TRBV3-1 to TRBJ1-1; D ambiguous. This CDR3 is built from 14 residues. With 4 bases removed from V and 10 bases from J, the gap between germline ends came to 19 bases. CDR1 is LGHDT, CDR2 YNNKEL, per germline (reference sequence). The CDR3 sequence: CASSPWPAEGPAFF. The CDR3 region has the DNA TGTGCCAGCAGCCCCTGGCCCGCCGAAGGTCCAGCTTTCTTT.

There are a few counts of this clonotype. The J gene is TRBJ2-7, the V gene TRBV28, with 9 bases fitting TRBD2. V trimming: 8 bases; J trimming: 3 bases; junction bases outside the gene matches: 8. In germline, CDR1 is MDHEN, CDR2 SYDVKM. The CDR3 contains 14 residues. CDR3 sequence reads: CASGPGLAVYEQYF. DNA of the CDR3: TGTGCCAGCGGCCCGGGACTAGCTGTCTACGAGCAGTACTTC.

This clonotype was seen ten or more times. V is TRBV5-1 and J is TRBJ2-1; 11 bases map to TRBD2. Trimming removed 0 bases from V and 6 bases from J; junction bases left unmatched: 5. Germline V gene lookup returns CDR1 SGHRS and CDR2 YFSETQ. This CDR3 region has 16 residues. The CDR3 DNA follows: TGCGCCAGCAGCTTGGTGGTTAGCGGGGGGGCCAATGAGCAGTTCTTC. This translates into CASSLVVSGGANEQFF.

The J gene is TRBJ2-5, the V gene TRBV25-1; 7 bases line up with TRBD2. V trimming: 7 bases; J trimming: 2 bases; junction bases outside the gene matches: 28. The CDR3 spans 21 residues. Germline values: CDR1 MGHDK, CDR2 SYGVNS. The CDR3 DNA reads TGTGCCAGCAAGTCTTTCCAGAACCTAGCGGACACACGCCTTATACAAGAGACCCAGTACTTC. Translated: CASKSFQNLADTRLIQETQYF.

The chain has TRBV6-6 and TRBJ2-7, with no clear D. The germline V and J ends were trimmed by 7 bases and 2 bases, with 9 bases remaining between them. The CDR3 totals 12 residues. Germline assignment: CDR1 MNHNY and CDR2 SVGAGI (reference sequence). The CDR3 DNA reads TGTGCCAGCAAGGCGGCTGCCTACGAGCAGTACTTC. It translates to CASKAAAYEQYF.

The chain has TRBV3-1 and TRBJ2-3, with a weak D call TRBD2 (5 bases). The CDR3 is 16 residues long. The V end was cut by 3 bases, the J end by 5 bases, with 18 bases between. CDR1 and CDR2 from the germline V gene are LGHDT and YNNKEL (reference sequence). The CDR3: CASSQTRRAQGDTQYF. CDR3 in DNA: TGTGCCAGCAGCCAGACCCGGCGGGCGCAAGGAGATACGCAGTATTTT.

This clonotype has ten or more counts. This chain joins TRBV27 and TRBJ2-2; unclear D gene. Trimming removed 1 base from V and 4 bases from J, with 7 bases in between. The CDR3 is 14 amino acids. Germline CDR1 MNHEY, CDR2 SMNVEV (reference sequence). In nucleotides, the CDR3 is TGTGCCAGCAGTTTATGGGCCGTCACCGGGGAGCTGTTTTTT. Translated: CASSLWAVTGELFF.

The J gene is TRBJ2-1, the V gene TRBV20-1, with 9 bases aligning to TRBD1. The germline CDR1 and CDR2 sequences are DFQATT and SNEGSKA (reference sequence). The CDR3 runs to 15 residues. The junction had 8 bases not matched to a gene; V was cut back by 6 bases and J by 2 bases. The CDR3 sequence: CSATEDRGPYNEQFF. As DNA, the CDR3 is TGCAGTGCGACGGAGGACAGGGGACCCTACAATGAGCAGTTCTTC.